The subject of this entry is one T cell receptor (beta chain). Its antigen is not yet known. No qualities accompany the bases; no much larger clone lies one base away. This sample was included in a study of cytomegalovirus exposure and HLA in healthy donors (TCRdb year 2017). About the full investigation: An earlier analysis of roughly 610 of the donors reported 276 Gb of sequence data and about 120 million unique TCR beta sequences obtained from about 170 million T cells. Several DR-DQ haplotypes were treated as single units for association and clustering because of strong linkage in the cohort. The number of donors typed differed by locus, with roughly 629-640 for A, B, C, DRB1 and DQB1, around 500 for DQA1, 606 for DPA1, and approximately 470 for DPB1. Along with the roughly 670-subject first cohort, a separate validation cohort of over 90 different subjects was used. Class I and class II HLA loci were covered by the typing at four-digit resolution. An early release that covered about 600 HLA-typed donors contained around 300 gigabases of sequencing data and 80 million or so unique TCR sequences. Donor age, sex, ethnicity and CMV serostatus were compiled together with the repertoire data. Genome-wide SNP genotypes for about three fifths of the roughly 670 donors were used in a later genetic analysis, which treated that subset as a discovery cohort. Of the roughly 410 genotyped donors, 65% to 90% were placed in the genetic ancestry cluster associated with self-reported Caucasian donors. In a later analysis, previously published TCR beta repertoires from more than 500 donors were re-analyzed and high-resolution HLA genotyping was added so that TCR occurrence patterns could be studied. On average, around 200,000 unique TCR beta nucleotide sequences were sequenced per donor among more than 350 genotyped donors of the cohort, with about 19% of those sequences being non-productive. All discovery cohort repertoires had been generated on a single sequencing platform. The study aimed to test whether signatures of past pathogen exposure could be identified by cataloging public T cell receptors. In the later analysis, no new phenotypic data were used to find candidate immune exposures; instead, reliance was placed on TCR beta sequences and their occurrence across donors. To predict cytomegalovirus infection status, the study combined high-throughput TCR immunosequencing, statistical association of individual TCRs with disease status, and machine learning. An earlier analysis of about 620 of the donors applied high-throughput TCR beta sequencing to assess whether each TCR beta V gene segment acted as functional or pseudogenic. The study profiled the T cell repertoires of fewer than 850 subjects by immunosequencing and related them to cytomegalovirus serostatus.

The method was the immunoSEQ multiplex PCR assay. A mixture of 60 forward primers for TCR Vbeta segments and 13 reverse primers for TCR Jbeta segments was used in the multiplex PCR. Amplification of the CDR3 region of rearranged TCR beta genes was performed with a multiplex PCR assay on genomic DNA. On the Illumina HiSeq System, the amplified TCR beta libraries were sequenced as 87-base-pair reads. Processing in the source paper ran as follows. Across the roughly 700 repertoires, a later analysis counted tens of millions of unique TCR beta chains, around 10 million of which were shared by at least two donors. Raw reads were error-corrected and collapsed into unique sequences by a nearest-neighbor algorithm in which closely related sequences were merged to remove PCR and sequencing errors. V, D and J gene segments were assigned by aligning CDR3 sequences to IMGT reference sequences. For a sequence to be retained, a match of at least six nucleotides to both a V gene segment and a J gene segment was required. A rearrangement counted as productive if the CDR3 had no stop codons and remained in frame with V and J, and every other rearrangement counted as non-productive. CDR3 was defined by IMGT convention, running from the second conserved V-encoded cysteine to the conserved J-encoded phenylalanine. In an earlier analysis of roughly 580 of the donors, sequences lacking an unambiguous match to a single V gene segment were excluded. An earlier analysis of 550 to 650 of the donors classified V segments as functional when productive rearrangements were above 56.7% and as segregating when the standard deviation between donors was above 5%. A statistical classification framework was developed to diagnose cytomegalovirus status using the catalog of TCR beta chain sequences. V and J gene assignment, in a later analysis, came from comparing TCR nucleotide sequences with IMGT/GENE-DB human TR gene sequences. Using the TCRdist pipeline, a later analysis assigned CDR3 sequences along with most-parsimonious VDJ recombination scenarios. In a later analysis, each TCR beta chain was defined by its CDR3 amino acid sequence together with its V-gene family, and reads lacking a unique V-gene family were excluded. A later analysis removed several hundred highly shared, low-generation-probability nucleotide sequences to deal with suspected cross-contamination and a sequencing artifact. In a later analysis, a clonal expansion index for each public chain was calculated from normalized within-repertoire ranks of inferred template counts. In a later analysis, generation probabilities were computed using a VDJ recombination model fitted to out-of-frame rearrangements, and the results were checked against IGoR. In a later analysis, hypergeometric tests were used to score TCR-TCR, TCR-HLA and TCR-CMV co-occurrence, with a repertoire-size bias correction applied to TCR pairs. To estimate false discovery rates, a later analysis permuted the HLA or CMV assignments 20 times. In a later analysis, co-occurring TCRs were grouped using DBSCAN, with TCRdist sequence similarity added in when clustering inside HLA-allele-positive subsets. For co-occurrence clustering, repertoires with fewer than 30,000 or more than 120,000 public chains were excluded, along with roughly five repertoires with anomalous nucleotide sharing. TCRdb retrieved this table from immuneACCESS and kept in-frame rearrangements only. Not all clones are present; in checked studies, unresolved V genes account for under half, and no reason is known for the remainder. The V and J calls and clone size are taken from that table; D and trimming were inferred from the DNA. The sample contains about 180,000 clones, 79% of them found a single time. Roughly 0.64% of the sample comes from the top ten.

Study-wide conclusions, independent of this receptor: A cluster of highly shared sequence variants was judged likely to be a technical artifact of the sequencing pipeline. A later analysis found that HLA-associated TCR beta chains were more clonally expanded and had lower generation probabilities than equally common non-associated chains. When HLA alleles, especially DR and DQ, strongly co-occurred, TCR associations were difficult to assign to individual alleles. In a later analysis, TCR association rates were found to vary across HLA loci, with the most associated TCRs seen for DRB1 alleles and the fewest for HLA-C alleles. Because the 87-base-pair reads could not distinguish some IMGT-functional V segments, including TRBV6-2 and TRBV6-3, those segments were excluded. A further reported finding was that TCR beta sequences accurately predicted the HLA-A and HLA-B alleles for most subjects in the first cohort. Cytomegalovirus status was reported to be diagnosed by the classifier with high specificity and sensitivity in both the original and validation cohorts. Several of the top co-occurrence clusters appeared to be linked to parvovirus B19, influenza, CMV and Epstein-Barr virus, according to a later analysis. In an earlier analysis of 500 to 650 of the donors, most TCR beta V segments appeared in productive rearrangements about 87% or about 30% of the time, broadly matching IMGT annotations. An association between a missense DCLRE1C variant and V-gene and J-gene trimming of TCR beta chains was found in a later genetic analysis and replicated in an independent cohort. The authors suggested that the approach could potentially be generalized to other disease states and immunological phenotypes. In the study, around 150 TCR beta chains were listed as associated with cytomegalovirus. CMV serostatus was the only immune exposure information available for the cohort. Correlated functional status among segregating V segments might reflect linkage disequilibrium, but an unknown experimental factor could not be ruled out. A later analysis associated 15,000 or so TCR beta sequences with specific HLA alleles at a false discovery rate of 0.05. HLA typing was unavailable for some donors at each locus, so association tests used only the typed subset. Only TCR beta chains were sequenced in this cohort, and the absence of alpha or paired-chain data limited detectable features. The presence/absence analyses assumed that sequencing depth was roughly uniform across donors, and that assumption may not be true. According to a later analysis, most CMV-associated TCR beta chains appeared to be HLA-restricted, and the HLA associations seemed to be driven largely by CMV exposure. Across donors, most TCR sequences were observed very rarely, whereas some public TCRs were present in many individuals. Three of the identified cytomegalovirus-associated TCR beta chains were confirmed in vitro to be specific for cytomegalovirus antigens. Compared with the approximately 670-donor mean, donors in an Asian-associated ancestry cluster had fewer N-insertions in productive TCRs, according to a later genetic analysis. Because counts were too low, some 16 rarely observed V segments, including chromosome 9 orphons, were excluded from the earlier analysis of 587 of the donors.

The CDR1 and CDR2 encoded by the germline V gene (reference sequence) are LNHNV and YYDKDF. From the cysteine up to the phenylalanine, the CDR3 has a length of 14 residues. The DNA shown is the 42-base CDR3, in frame from base 1. From V the trimming removes 6 bases and from J it removes 6 bases, while the gene matches leave 9 bases of the junction unaccounted for. The cohort comprised hundreds of healthy bone marrow donors. Cohort members were all nominally healthy when sampled, although unrecorded immune exposures were likely present. The donor was CMV seronegative and belonged to the group of 320 or so seronegative cohort members. Every donor gave a peripheral blood sample, and the peripheral blood mononuclear cells from that sample were used for TCR beta sequencing. Genomic DNA was extracted from the blood cell samples with the Qiagen DNeasy Blood Extraction Kit.

This sequence originates from a woman aged 40 to 50 in good health and CMV-seronegative. Sequencing used PBMCs. The rearranged chain carries TRBV15 and TRBJ2-3; 7 bases in the junction line up with TRBD2. The sequence in DNA is TGTGCCACCAGTCCTAGCGGTCCGGGTGATACGCAGTATTTT. This gives the protein CATSPSGPGDTQYF.